Reported below is one T cell receptor (beta chain). Generated by immunoSEQ multiplex PCR, the TCRdb table keeps only in-frame clones and is missing some. The sample contains 350,000 to 500,000 clones, 85% to 90% of which appear only once. Described treatment: around 19 received Ad26.COV2.S at low or high dose, single or two shots; about 5 received placebo; per-sample allocation not given. On day 63 after the first injection, vaccine and placebo recipients gave samples. The record originates from a study of Ad26.COV2.S vaccination and SARS-CoV-2 variants. The V end was cut by 1 base, the J end by 5 bases, with 12 bases between. The length of the CDR3 is 16 residues. The V gene's germline CDR1 is LGHDT and CDR2 YNNKEL (reference sequence).

The sample here was peripheral blood, taken in a trial of Ad26.COV2.S vaccine versus placebo. The rearrangement links TRBV3-1 (or the pseudogene TRBV3-2) to TRBJ1-6, with D uncertain. The source of this sequence is a person aged 18-65 years who received the Ad26.COV2.S COVID-19 vaccine or a placebo. The CDR3 spells CASSQGHLLNNSPLHF. The CDR3 DNA reads TGTGCCAGCAGCCAAGGACACCTATTAAATAATTCACCCCTCCACTTT.